These T cell receptor beta chains were read from a single sample in a study of cytomegalovirus exposure and HLA in healthy donors. Using immunoSEQ multiplex PCR, the repertoire was profiled, and TCRdb retains in-frame clones only, with some absent. This table has roughly 140,000 clones, roughly four fifths appearing once. Material for sequencing was PBMCs. Receptors were obtained from a man between 18 and 35 years old in good health and CMV-seronegative. CDR3s include the opening cysteine and the closing phenylalanine or tryptophan. The order of the fields is CDR3 protein, J gene, V gene.

CDR3 protein: CASSEPQGANEKLFF; J gene: TRBJ1-4; V gene: TRBV11-2
CDR3 protein: CASSLRDRPFNEQFF; J gene: TRBJ2-1; V gene: TRBV23-1
CDR3 protein: CASSSGQDQPQHF; J gene: TRBJ1-5; V gene: TRBV6-6
CDR3 protein: CASSEVSGSTDTQYF; J gene: TRBJ2-3; V gene: TRBV6-4
CDR3 protein: CATTTRGSPYEQYF; J gene: TRBJ2-7; V gene: TRBV6-1
CDR3 protein: CASSAPGQGNQPQHF; J gene: TRBJ1-5; V gene: TRBV7-9
CDR3 protein: CASTPGTSGRHGELFF; J gene: TRBJ2-2; V gene: TRBV27
CDR3 protein: CASSAPGLYSPLHF; J gene: TRBJ1-6; V gene: TRBV25-1
CDR3 protein: CATGRRGMAYNEQFF; J gene: TRBJ2-1; V gene: TRBV5-6
CDR3 protein: CASSPPTLNYGYTF; J gene: TRBJ1-2; V gene: TRBV18
CDR3 protein: CASHLQGAGQPQHF; J gene: TRBJ1-5; V gene: TRBV28
CDR3 protein: CASSLAGQHYNEQFF; J gene: TRBJ2-1; V gene: TRBV7-9
CDR3 protein: CASILSGTGYNEQFF; J gene: TRBJ2-1; V gene: TRBV27
CDR3 protein: CASSRQGSDEQFF; J gene: TRBJ2-1; V gene: TRBV5-4
CDR3 protein: CASRKTGAGQPQHF; J gene: TRBJ1-5; V gene: TRBV6-5
CDR3 protein: CASSHSTQETQYF; J gene: TRBJ2-5; V gene: TRBV7-9
CDR3 protein: CASSPLGLAGFQETQYF; J gene: TRBJ2-5; V gene: TRBV18